This note documents a single T cell receptor (beta chain) sequence. The data stem from a study of blood T cell repertoires in COVID-19. About the research overall: Both acute and convalescent COVID-19 samples were obtained from the United States, Italy and Spain. T cells, B-cell-depleted T cells, or PBMCs supplied cDNA or gDNA.

How the authors handled the data: Estimated nucleated cell counts came from reference gene primer amplification. TCRdb keeps only in-frame clones here, not all; method: immunoSEQ multiplex PCR. V, J and clone size are those of that table, while D and trimming were read from the DNA. The table includes about 190,000 clones, under 85% detected once. The CDR3 extends over 15 amino acids. The junction had 6 bases not matched to a gene; V was cut back by 4 bases and J by 1 base. The germline gives CDR1 SGDLS, CDR2 YYNGEE. Sequencing was done on a sample of peripheral blood. The receptor's source is a man aged 55 to 70 with active or convalescent COVID-19. The gene calls are TRBV9 and TRBJ2-5; 8 bases are a match to TRBD2. The CDR3 coding sequence is TGTGCCAGCAGCCCAGGACTAGCTTTCCAAGAGACCCAGTACTTC. This sequence encodes CASSPGLAFQETQYF. The full variable domain, completed using reference TRBV9 and TRBJ2-5, is DSGVTQTPKHLITATGQRVTLRCSPRSGDLSVYWYQQSLDQGLQFLIQYYNGEERAKGNILERFSAQQFPDLHSELNLSSLELGDSALYFCASSPGLAFQETQYFGPGTRLLVL.